These 23 T cell receptor beta chains originate from one sample sequenced in a study of control samples from healthy donors and cancer patients. Only in-frame clones appear in the TCRdb table, and some are missing; sequencing was by immunoSEQ multiplex PCR. The sample holds some 150,000 clones, just under 95% seen once. The sample was PBMCs. Receptor source: a man in his sixties with colorectal cancer.

This chain joins TRBV5-4 and TRBJ2-3; no definite D call. Germline CDR1 SGHNT, CDR2 YYREEE (reference sequence). Between the trimmed V and J ends, which lost 6 bases and 0 bases, there was a span of 11 bases. This CDR3 spans 14 amino acids. The CDR3 loop reads CASTLDGSTDTQYF. For the CDR3, the DNA is TGTGCCAGCACCCTGGACGGTAGCACAGATACGCAGTATTTT.

The chain combines TRBV19 with TRBJ1-1, with 7 nucleotides matching TRBD1. Germline trimming cut 2 bases from V and 0 bases from J; bases unmatched to any gene: 3. The germline V gene has CDR1 LNHDA and CDR2 SQIVND (reference sequence). The CDR3 is 15 amino acids. The CDR3 nucleotides are TGTGCCAGTAGTATATGGGGACAGATGAACACTGAAGCTTTCTTT. This sequence encodes CASSIWGQMNTEAFF.

V usage is TRBV7-2 and J usage is TRBJ1-4; D is unclear. Between the trimmed V and J ends, which lost 5 bases and 3 bases, there was a span of 10 bases. CDR1 SGHTA and CDR2 FQGNSA come from the germline V gene. The CDR3 sequence is 14 residues long. The CDR3 region has the DNA TGTGCCAGCAGCCCGACGGGTGCTAATGAAAAACTGTTTTTT. It encodes CASSPTGANEKLFF.

This rearrangement joins TRBV9 to TRBJ2-2; D gene unclear. The CDR3 totals 16 residues. Trimming shortened V by 5 bases and J by 5 bases, and 19 bases separated the two germline ends. Per germline, CDR1 SGDLS and CDR2 YYNGEE. CDR3 DNA sequence: TGTGCCAGCAGTGATAACATCCTACAGTGGACCGGGGAGCTGTTTTTT. This codes for CASSDNILQWTGELFF.

V and J are TRBV6-5 and TRBJ1-4; TRBD1 might be the D (5 bases). This CDR3 comprises 14 residues. Trimming removed 2 bases from V and 7 bases from J, with 11 bases in between. CDR1 is MNHEY, CDR2 SVGAGI, per germline. In DNA, the CDR3 is TGTGCCAGCAGTTACAGGGGCCAGGCTGAAAAACTGTTTTTT. It codes for CASSYRGQAEKLFF.

The CDR3 DNA follows: TGCGCCAGCAGCCAAGAGGGGGCGCGGGGCACAGATACGCAGTATTTT. Protein product: CASSQEGARGTDTQYF. This chain uses TRBV4-1 with TRBJ2-3, with a possible D match to TRBD1 (6 bases). V was cut by 0 bases and J by 1 base, with 11 bases left in between. CDR3 length equals 16 residues. Germline CDR1 reads MGHRA; CDR2 reads YSYEKL.

The chain couples TRBV14 to TRBJ1-2; D remains ambiguous. This CDR3 is built from 13 residues. The V gene's germline CDR1 is SGHDN and CDR2 FVKESK. The V and J ends lost 1 base and 3 bases respectively, with 6 bases between them. The CDR3 sequence: CASSQGSDYGYTF. In DNA, the CDR3 is TGTGCCAGCAGCCAAGGGTCGGACTATGGCTACACCTTC.

The rearrangement uses TRBV6-2 or TRBV6-3 and TRBJ2-5; D may match TRBD1 or TRBD2 (6 bases each). Germline-derived CDR1 and CDR2 are MNHEY and SVGEGT. CDR3 length: 16 amino acids. V was shortened by 4 bases and J by 4 bases, with 19 bases between the two germline ends. The CDR3 bases are TGTGCCAGCAGTTGGGGAGGAACAGGGAATACAGAGACCCAGTACTTC. This gives the protein CASSWGGTGNTETQYF.

The rearrangement joins TRBV2 to TRBJ2-5; possible D gene TRBD1, 5 bases. V lost 7 bases, J lost 5 bases, and 17 bases lay in between. This CDR3 region has 14 residues. The germline V gene encodes CDR1 SNHLY and CDR2 FYNNEI. CDR3 sequence reads: CASTKSYNRETQYF. The CDR3 nucleotides read TGTGCCAGCACGAAGAGCTATAACAGGGAGACCCAGTACTTC. Full variable domain (outside the CDR3, taken from reference TRBV2 and TRBJ2-5): EPEVTQTPSHQVTQMGQEVILRCVPISNHLYFYWYRQILGQKVEFLVSFYNNEISEKSEIFDDQFSVERPDGSNFTLKIRSTKLEDSAMYFCASTKSYNRETQYFGPGTRLLVL.

The J gene is TRBJ2-3, the V gene TRBV24-1; no definite D call. Germline values: CDR1 KGHDR, CDR2 SFDVKD. CDR3 length equals 11 residues. V was clipped by 5 bases and J by 5 bases, with 4 bases between them. CDR3 loop: CATSGEDTQYF. DNA of the CDR3: TGTGCCACCAGTGGGGAAGATACGCAGTATTTT.

The J gene is TRBJ2-7, the V gene TRBV9, with 7 positions matching TRBD1. The V gene end was trimmed by 1 base and the J gene end by 5 bases; junction bases not matched to a gene: 12. This CDR3 is 16 amino acids long. The germline V gene has CDR1 SGDLS and CDR2 YYNGEE. CDR3 protein: CASSVIVTGEGDEQYF. The CDR3 nucleotides are TGTGCCAGCAGCGTAATAGTAACAGGGGAAGGGGACGAGCAGTACTTC. Complete variable domain (other parts from reference TRBV9 and TRBJ2-7): DSGVTQTPKHLITATGQRVTLRCSPRSGDLSVYWYQQSLDQGLQFLIQYYNGEERAKGNILERFSAQQFPDLHSELNLSSLELGDSALYFCASSVIVTGEGDEQYFGPGTRLTVT.

The chain is built from TRBV6-5 and TRBJ2-7; 7 nucleotides agree with TRBD1. The CDR3 length is 14 residues. Unmatched junction bases numbered 14, after V lost 10 bases and J lost 5 bases. The germline CDR1 and CDR2 sequences are MNHEY and SVGAGI. CDR3 DNA: TGTGCCACCTCTAGGAGCGGACAGGTTGACGAGCAGTACTTC. Translation gives CATSRSGQVDEQYF.

The chain is built from TRBV4-1 and TRBJ1-2; D unclear. The CDR3 length is 13 residues. Germline V CDR1 and CDR2: MGHRA, YSYEKL. V was shortened by 1 base and J by 2 bases, with 5 bases between the two germline ends. The CDR3 nucleotides read TGCGCCAGCAGCCAAGCAACGAACTATGGCTACACCTTC. Encoded protein: CASSQATNYGYTF.

The chain joins TRBV7-2 to TRBJ1-1, with D possibly being TRBD1 (5 bases). V was cut by 1 base and J by 1 base, with 10 bases left in between. The CDR3 extends over 15 amino acids. Per the germline V gene, CDR1 is SGHTA and CDR2 is FQGNSA. CDR3 amino acids: CASSLVGQGNTEAFF. The CDR3 DNA is TGTGCCAGCAGCTTAGTAGGGCAGGGGAACACTGAAGCTTTCTTT.

The chain couples TRBV4-3 to TRBJ1-4, with D maybe TRBD1 (5 bases). This CDR3 has 16 amino acids. Deletions cut 0 bases from V and 4 bases from J, with 12 bases between. Germline assignment: CDR1 LGHNA and CDR2 YSLEER. CDR3 in amino acids: CASSQDSWGGNEKLFF. The CDR3 DNA follows: TGCGCCAGCAGCCAAGACAGCTGGGGGGGTAATGAAAAACTGTTTTTT.

The chain joins TRBV19 to TRBJ1-2, with 12 positions matching TRBD1. V was clipped by 5 bases and J by 6 bases; unmatched bases: 4. Germline CDR1 and CDR2: LNHDA and SQIVND (reference sequence). This CDR3 region has 14 residues. CDR3 bases: TGTGCCAGTAGTCCCGGGGACAGGGGGCATGGCTACACCTTC. Its protein is CASSPGDRGHGYTF.

V usage is TRBV23-1 and J usage is TRBJ2-7, with 12 nucleotides matching TRBD1. TRBV23-1 is given ORF status, its function remaining uncertain. The CDR3 runs to 18 residues. Trimming at V came to 0 bases and at J to 6 bases, leaving 12 bases not matched to a gene. The CDR3 region has the DNA TGCGCCAGCAGTCAATCGGGACAGGGGGCGCTCACGGGCAGCGAGCAGTACTTC. As protein: CASSQSGQGALTGSEQYF.

The chain joins TRBV2 to TRBJ2-7; no definite D call. Trimming left V 7 bases short and J 2 bases short, with 9 bases between. CDR1 is SNHLY and CDR2 is FYNNEI in the germline V gene. The length of the CDR3 is 12 residues. In DNA form, the CDR3 reads TGTGCCAGCAATCTGGGGACCTACGAGCAGTACTTC. It codes for CASNLGTYEQYF.

The rearrangement joins TRBV5-1 to TRBJ2-1; 11 nucleotides match TRBD2. Trimming took 0 bases from V and 7 from J; bases not matched to a gene: 9. Looked up from germline, CDR1 is SGHRS and CDR2 is YFSETQ. The CDR3 covers 17 residues. CDR3 region: CASSLASASGGWNEQFF. CDR3 bases: TGCGCCAGCAGCTTGGCCAGCGCTAGCGGGGGGTGGAATGAGCAGTTCTTC.

The J gene is TRBJ1-1, the V gene TRBV7-2, with D possibly TRBD1 on 6 matching bases. From germline, CDR1 is SGHTA and CDR2 FQGNSA. Between the trimmed V and J ends, which lost 5 bases and 4 bases, there was a span of 14 bases. The length of the CDR3 is 14 residues. The DNA of the CDR3 is TGTGCCAGCAGCCTCAGATCAGGGGCCACTGAAGCTTTCTTT. Protein sequence: CASSLRSGATEAFF.

This clone was seen many times. The V gene is TRBV7-9, the J gene TRBJ2-7; 7 bases are a match to TRBD2. J gave up 4 bases and V 4 bases, and 13 bases lay outside the gene matches. Germline-derived CDR1 and CDR2 are SEHNR and FQNEAQ (reference sequence). CDR3 length: 16 residues. CDR3 residues: CASSSRHPERGYEQYF. In nucleotides, the CDR3 is TGTGCCAGCAGCTCCCGCCACCCCGAGCGGGGTTACGAGCAGTACTTC.

This chain links TRBV18 with TRBJ2-1; 9 bases line up with TRBD2. CDR3 size: 16 residues. From germline, CDR1 is KGHSH and CDR2 LQKENI. V lost 1 base and J lost 3; bases outside the gene matches: 4. The CDR3 nucleotides read TGTGCCAGCTCACCACGGCTAGCGGGACTCTACAATGAGCAGTTCTTC. Encoded protein: CASSPRLAGLYNEQFF.

The V and J genes are TRBV5-1 and TRBJ2-3; 16 positions match TRBD2. The CDR3 loop spans 18 amino acids. Germline loops: CDR1 SGHRS, CDR2 YFSETQ. V dropped 3 bases and J dropped 6; count of bases not matched to a gene: 10. The CDR3 protein is CASSSLGTSGGAGDTQYF. For the CDR3, the DNA is TGCGCCAGCAGCTCCCTAGGGACTAGCGGGGGGGCAGGTGATACGCAGTATTTT.